A selection of T cell receptor beta chains follows, all from one sample in a study of T cells in Graves' hyperthyroidism and ophthalmopathy. TCRdb processed the multiplex PCR reads anew with MiXCR; each CDR3 protein has one entry. The sample contains about 580,000 distinct CDR3 sequences, just over 45% of which appear only once. The sample was peripheral blood or thyroid tissue (not recorded which). The receptors derive from a woman younger than 35 with Graves' hyperthyroidism. The CDR3 runs from the conserved cysteine through the conserved F or W. The D gene is left open where the match is weak. A clone size is listed for some rows: how often the clone was seen (once, few, many), or a class if it is expanded.

>.|TRBJ1-2|TRBV20-1|TRBD1
CSATQGAGYTF
TGCAGTGCGACACAGGGGGCTGGCTACACCTTC
>many|TRBJ1-6|TRBV7-9|TRBD1
CASSLTGQGGSSPLHF
TGTGCCAGCAGCTTAACGGGACAGGGTGGCAGTTCACCCCTCCACTTT
>once|TRBJ2-2|TRBV20-1|TRBD2
CSAPEGLAGDEQFF
TGCAGTGCCCCAGAGGGACTAGCGGGTGATGAGCAGTTTTTT
>.|TRBJ1-2|TRBV7-6|TRBD1
CASSQDRGQETNYGYTF
TGTGCCAGCAGCCAAGACAGGGGACAAGAGACTAACTATGGCTACACCTTC
>once|TRBJ1-2|TRBV20-1|TRBD1
CSASGFDGTGEDGYTF
TGCAGTGCTAGTGGTTTTGATGGGACAGGGGAGGATGGCTACACCTTC
>many|TRBJ2-7|TRBV29-1|TRBD2
CSAGTGLAGTYEQYF
TGCAGCGCGGGGACCGGACTAGCGGGGACCTACGAGCAGTACTTC
>many|TRBJ2-5|TRBV19|TRBD2
CASSIEAGGFQETQYF
TGTGCCAGTAGTATCGAAGCGGGAGGGTTCCAAGAGACCCAGTACTTC
>.|TRBJ1-6|TRBV15|.
CATSRVAGGDASPLHF
TGTGCCACCAGCAGAGTAGCGGGGGGGGACGCTTCACCCCTCCACTTT
>.|TRBJ1-4|TRBV12-3/TRBV12-4|.
CASSFWGGSMGDEKLFF
TGTGCCAGCAGTTTTTGGGGCGGGAGCATGGGGGACGAAAAACTGTTTTTT
>few|TRBJ2-7|TRBV18|TRBD2
CASSPGTRSEQYF
TGTGCCAGCTCACCAGGGACTAGATCCGAGCAGTACTTC